A single sample gave rise to the 23 T cell receptor beta chains below, sequenced in a study of human thymus T cells. Measured with immunoSEQ multiplex PCR; TCRdb has only the in-frame clones, and not every one. Found here are tens of thousands of clones, about 93% of them singletons; the top ten hold more than 0.1%. The sequencing input was blood. The receptors here all came from a boy under two years old with a congenital heart defect but otherwise immunologically healthy.

The gene calls are TRBV10-3 and TRBJ2-3; D possibly uses TRBD1 or TRBD2 (5 bases each). Trimming pared 6 bases from V and 1 base from J, leaving 8 bases between. There are 13 residues in the CDR3. Germline values: CDR1 ENHRY, CDR2 SYGVKD. DNA of the CDR3: TGTGCCATCAGCAGGGACGGCACAGATACGCAGTATTTT. Residues: CAISRDGTDTQYF.

The V and J genes are TRBV5-1 and TRBJ2-1; 9 positions agree with TRBD2. CDR1 is SGHRS and CDR2 is YFSETQ in the germline V gene. The V segment lost 2 bases and the J segment 2 bases; nucleotides outside the gene matches: 5. There are 16 residues in the CDR3. In nucleotides, the CDR3 is TGCGCCAGCAGCTTCGGGTCTAGCGGGGCCTACAATGAGCAGTTCTTC. Its translation is CASSFGSSGAYNEQFF.

The chain carries TRBV6-5 and TRBJ1-1, with 8 bases lining up with TRBD1. The CDR3 runs to 15 residues. Trimming took 0 bases from V and 0 from J; bases not matched to a gene: 0. Germline V gives CDR1 MNHEY, CDR2 SVGAGI. In DNA form, the CDR3 reads TGTGCCAGCAGTTACTCGACAGGGGTGAACACTGAAGCTTTCTTT. Translating it yields CASSYSTGVNTEAFF.

This clone was recorded once. This chain links TRBV6-5 with TRBJ2-5, with 13 positions matching TRBD2. V shed 9 bases and J 1 base; nucleotides not matched to a gene: 2. This CDR3 spans 14 amino acids. Germline V lookup: CDR1 MNHEY, CDR2 SVGAGI. Here the CDR3 DNA reads TGTGCCAGTGGACTAGCGGGGGTCCAAGAGACCCAGTACTTC. Residues: CASGLAGVQETQYF.

The chain employs TRBV4-1 and TRBJ1-2, with D uncertain. CDR1 and CDR2 (germline): MGHRA, YSYEKL. Trimming removed 5 bases at V and 6 bases at J, with 13 bases between. This CDR3 contains 13 residues. The CDR3 DNA reads as TGCGCCAGCAGCAAATTTTATAGAGATGGCTACACCTTC. This gives the protein CASSKFYRDGYTF.

This clone was seen just once. V and J are TRBV11-2 and TRBJ2-2; no definite D call. Trimming left V 10 bases short and J 5 bases short, with 11 bases between. The germline gives CDR1 SGHAT, CDR2 FQNNGV. The CDR3 loop spans 12 amino acids. The CDR3 loop is CATGTWTGELFF. The CDR3 bases are TGTGCCACCGGAACGTGGACCGGGGAGCTGTTTTTT.

In this sample, this clone turned up once. The chain joins TRBV4-1 to TRBJ1-2; no reliable D call. CDR1 MGHRA and CDR2 YSYEKL come from the germline V gene. The CDR3 covers 15 residues. Trimming shortened V by 0 bases and J by 8 bases, and 16 bases separated the two germline ends. Here the CDR3 DNA reads TGCGCCAGCAGCCAAGATGGCAGTCTTGTAATAGGCTACACCTTC. Translation: CASSQDGSLVIGYTF.

This clone occurred once. The chain employs TRBV4-2 and TRBJ2-5; possible D gene TRBD2, 5 bases. From germline, CDR1 is LGHNA and CDR2 YNFKEQ. The CDR3 contains 13 residues. The V end lost 2 bases, the J end lost 4 bases, and 8 bases lay between the germline ends. The CDR3 DNA reads as TGTGCCAGCAGCCAAAACGGAGGAGAGACCCAGTACTTC. Translation: CASSQNGGETQYF.

The chain joins TRBV5-1 to TRBJ2-7; 14 nucleotides align to TRBD2. Unmatched junction bases numbered 1, after V lost 3 bases and J lost 5 bases. The CDR3 loop spans 14 amino acids. Germline values: CDR1 SGHRS, CDR2 YFSETQ. The CDR3 bases are TGCGCCAGCAGCTGGACTAGCGGGGGGAACGAGCAGTACTTC. Protein product: CASSWTSGGNEQYF.

This clone was observed a single time. J is TRBJ1-2 and V is TRBV12-5; tentative D call: TRBD1 (6 bases). Between the trimmed V and J ends, which lost 3 bases and 8 bases, there was a span of 13 bases. The CDR3 has 13 residues. Germline lookup yields CDR1 LGHNT and CDR2 FRNRAP. The CDR3 coding sequence is TGTGCTAGTGGTTTAGTGGGGGCAGGGGGCTACACCTTC. Its protein product is CASGLVGAGGYTF.

The chain uses TRBV5-6 and TRBJ1-6; D gene uncertain. V was clipped by 0 bases and J by 10 bases, with 5 bases between them. CDR1 is SGHDT and CDR2 is YYEEEE in the germline V gene. The CDR3 extends over 12 amino acids. DNA for the CDR3: TGTGCCAGCAGCTTGGTAGGATCACCCCTCCACTTT. Its translation: CASSLVGSPLHF. Using reference TRBV5-6 and TRBJ1-6 for the parts outside the CDR3, the full variable domain is DAGVTQSPTHLIKTRGQQVTLRCSPKSGHDTVSWYQQALGQGPQFIFQYYEEEERQRGNFPDRFSGHQFPNYSSELNVNALLLGDSALYLCASSLVGSPLHFGNGTRLTVT.

The chain recombines TRBV19 with TRBJ2-7; 12 bases align to TRBD2. The CDR3 runs to 15 residues. Per germline, CDR1 LNHDA and CDR2 SQIVND (reference sequence). V lost 3 bases, J lost 5 bases, and 5 bases stayed unmatched. The CDR3 nucleotides read TGTGCCAGTAGTATTTCTAGCGGGGGGGCCGACGAGCAGTACTTC. It is translated as CASSISSGGADEQYF.

This chain links TRBV4-1 with TRBJ1-1; D might be TRBD1 (6 bases). Trimming took 3 bases from V and 1 from J, leaving 15 bases between them. The CDR3 is 16 residues long. The germline gives CDR1 MGHRA, CDR2 YSYEKL. The CDR3 loop is CASSQPAATGNTEAFF. In DNA form, the CDR3 reads TGCGCCAGCAGCCAGCCTGCGGCGACAGGGAACACTGAAGCTTTCTTT.

This CDR3 reads CASSQVRSEITGELFF. CDR3 sequence (DNA): TGTGCCAGCAGCCAAGTCCGTTCAGAAATCACCGGGGAGCTGTTTTTT. The chain uses TRBV4-2 and TRBJ2-2, with D uncertain. This CDR3 contains 16 residues. V was clipped by 1 base and J by 4 bases, with 13 bases between them. Germline V gives CDR1 LGHNA, CDR2 YNFKEQ.

The chain joins TRBV28 to TRBJ2-5; D may match TRBD1 or TRBD2 (5 bases each). The germline CDR1 and CDR2 sequences are MDHEN and SYDVKM. Trimming left V 2 bases short and J 5 bases short, with 9 bases between. This CDR3 comprises 13 residues. The CDR3 region has the DNA TGTGCCAGCAGTTTAGGGGGTTGGGAGACCCAGTACTTC. Its protein product is CASSLGGWETQYF.

V and J are TRBV30 and TRBJ2-7; TRBD1 is a possible D gene (6 bases). Germline CDR1 GTSNPN, CDR2 SVGIG (reference sequence). The CDR3 contains 15 residues. V was shortened by 2 bases and J by 6 bases, with 20 bases between the two germline ends. CDR3 bases: TGTGCCTGGAGTCGGGGAACTACCCTCAGGGGCGAGCAGTACTTC. This codes for CAWSRGTTLRGEQYF.

The V call is TRBV7-2, the J call TRBJ2-7; D possibly matches TRBD1 or TRBD2 (6 bases each). The CDR3 totals 14 residues. Trimming cost V 4 bases and J 2 bases, with 12 bases left between them. Germline assignment: CDR1 SGHTA and CDR2 FQGNSA. CDR3 sequence reads: CASSWAGHTYEQYF. CDR3 coding DNA: TGTGCCAGCAGCTGGGCGGGACACACCTACGAGCAGTACTTC. Full variable domain (rest looked up from reference TRBV7-2 and TRBJ2-7): GAGVSQSPSNKVTEKGKDVELRCDPISGHTALYWYRQSLGQGLEFLIYFQGNSAPDKSGLPSDRFSAERTGGSVSTLTIQRTQQEDSAVYLCASSWAGHTYEQYFGPGTRLTVT.

V gene TRBV20-1 combines with J gene TRBJ2-7; D gene unclear. The V end was cut by 5 bases, the J end by 4 bases, with 9 bases between. Germline CDR1 is DFQATT and CDR2 is SNEGSKA (reference sequence). This CDR3 is built from 11 residues. Written as DNA, the CDR3 is TGCAGTGCTGGATCAGCGTACGAGCAGTACTTC. Protein: CSAGSAYEQYF.

This chain uses TRBV6-6 with TRBJ2-2, with 8 bases lining up with TRBD2. The CDR3 length is 13 residues. V gave up 6 bases and J gave up 6 bases; unmatched junction bases: 3. The V gene's germline CDR1 is MNHNY and CDR2 SVGAGI (reference sequence). CDR3 DNA: TGTGCCAGCAGCACCGGGGGGGCCGGGGAGCTGTTTTTT. Its protein is CASSTGGAGELFF.

V and J are TRBV11-2 and TRBJ2-3, with a possible D match to TRBD2 (7 bases). Trimming pared 3 bases from V and 6 bases from J, leaving 10 bases between. The CDR3 is 13 residues long. Germline loops: CDR1 SGHAT, CDR2 FQNNGV. The CDR3 nucleotides are TGTGCCAGCAGCTTCGAGGGGGGGGATACGCAGTATTTT. It specifies CASSFEGGDTQYF.

This chain links TRBV5-1 with TRBJ2-5; D is perhaps TRBD1 (6 bases). V lost 1 base and J 3 bases, leaving 16 bases between the germline ends. From germline, CDR1 is SGHRS and CDR2 YFSETQ. The CDR3 totals 16 residues. The CDR3 sequence is CASSLMARAGEETQYF. Written as DNA, the CDR3 is TGCGCCAGCAGCTTGATGGCGCGGGCAGGGGAAGAGACCCAGTACTTC.

This chain uses TRBV5-1 with TRBJ2-1; D call uncertain. This CDR3 is built from 13 residues. CDR1 is SGHRS, CDR2 YFSETQ, per germline. The V and J ends lost 2 bases and 7 bases respectively, with 10 bases between them. The CDR3 nucleotides are TGCGCCAGCAGCTTTGGTCGGATGAATGAGCAGTTCTTC. Protein: CASSFGRMNEQFF.

The chain carries TRBV7-9 and TRBJ2-1; D unclear. The CDR3 consists of 18 residues. Per germline, CDR1 SEHNR and CDR2 FQNEAQ (reference sequence). V lost 1 base and J lost 1, with 17 bases in between. CDR3 in DNA: TGTGCCAGCAGCTTAGAATTGGTTGCGGATCAATCCTACAATGAGCAGTTCTTC. Translation gives CASSLELVADQSYNEQFF. The variable domain in full, with the rest retrieved from reference TRBV7-9 and TRBJ2-1, is DTGVSQNPRHKITKRGQNVTFRCDPISEHNRLYWYRQTLGQGPEFLTYFQNEAQLEKSRLLSDRFSAERPKGSFSTLEIQRTEQGDSAMYLCASSLELVADQSYNEQFFGPGTRLTVL.